The clone carrying this TCR beta chain was seen ten or more times. The target antigen is unknown. This entry belongs to a study of T cells in Graves' hyperthyroidism and ophthalmopathy. General study findings and limits: Most expanded thyroid clonotypes above 0.001 also appeared in blood. Ophthalmopathy stood apart from stable hyperthyroidism in a 13 V-J model.

Germline trimming cut 6 bases from V and 6 bases from J; bases unmatched to any gene: 7. Germline CDR1 and CDR2: DFQATT and SNEGSKA (reference sequence). The CDR3 contains 12 residues. Amplified regions were TCR beta CDR3 sequences from RNA transcripts. First-round RT-PCR targeting the TCR CDR3 was performed with the HTBI primer set. One entry per CDR3 protein results from TCRdb running MiXCR on the multiplex PCR reads. The sample consists of a few hundred thousand distinct CDR3 sequences, just over 45% of them appearing once. J is TRBJ1-2 and V is TRBV20-1; 7 nucleotides line up with TRBD1. The receptor's source is a woman in her late teens or twenties with Graves' hyperthyroidism. The sequencing input was peripheral blood or thyroid tissue (not recorded which). CDR3 in amino acids: CSAEEGGDGYTF. CDR3 DNA: TGCAGTGCCGAGGAAGGGGGCGATGGCTACACCTTC.